The subject of this entry is one TCR beta chain. The antigen remains unidentified. The sample comes from a study of OX40 agonist ivuxolimab in advanced cancers. Study-wide background: Three patients showed partial responses: one hepatocellular carcinoma and two cutaneous melanoma cases. Notes on the study in general: Among T cells, CD8+ cells averaged more expanded clones than CD4+ cells.

Trimming cost V 4 bases and J 4 bases; bases outside gene matches: 6. Germline V lookup: CDR1 KGHSH, CDR2 LQKENI. This CDR3 region has 15 residues. Assay used: immunoSEQ multiplex PCR; TCRdb lists only in-frame clones, some missing. The sample lists about 16,000 clones, around 83% occurring once. Sequencing used CD4+ or CD8+ T cells sorted from blood, obtained in a trial of the OX40 agonist ivuxolimab. The V call is TRBV18, the J call TRBJ2-2, with TRBD2 identical over 7 bases. This clonotype was sampled from an adult with an advanced solid tumor such as melanoma, head and neck, liver or kidney cancer. In DNA, the CDR3 is TGTGCCAGCTCACTACAGACTAGCCTCACCGGGGAGCTGTTTTTT. Translation gives CASSLQTSLTGELFF.